Listed below are T cell receptor beta chains from one sample, sequenced in a study of cytomegalovirus exposure and HLA in healthy donors. Profiled with immunoSEQ multiplex PCR; TCRdb holds only in-frame clones, not every one. The sample has roughly 100,000 clones, around 74% seen once. Sequencing input: PBMCs. These receptors all come from a man between 35 and 55 years old in good health and CMV-seropositive. Both conserved end residues are part of each CDR3. A D gene is named only where the DNA matches it firmly. The size of a clone is reported for some rows only, either as once, few or many, or as a class for expanded clones.

clone size: .
D gene: .
J gene: TRBJ1-1
V gene: TRBV7-8
CDR3 protein: CASSFGGEAFF
CDR3 DNA: TGTGCCAGCAGCTTCGGGGGTGAAGCTTTCTTT

clone size: .
D gene: .
J gene: TRBJ1-1
V gene: TRBV7-6
CDR3 protein: CASSTRGNPNTEAFF
CDR3 DNA: TGTGCCAGCAGCACGAGGGGGAACCCGAACACTGAAGCTTTCTTT

clone size: .
D gene: .
J gene: TRBJ1-1
V gene: TRBV6-5
CDR3 protein: CASSYQGFTEAFF
CDR3 DNA: TGTGCCAGCAGTTATCAGGGGTTTACTGAAGCTTTCTTT

clone size: .
D gene: .
J gene: TRBJ1-2
V gene: TRBV14
CDR3 protein: CASSQDPGSYGYTF
CDR3 DNA: TGTGCCAGCAGCCAAGATCCGGGTTCCTATGGCTACACCTTC

clone size: few
D gene: TRBD2
J gene: TRBJ2-1
V gene: TRBV25-1
CDR3 protein: CASSERLAGVGEQFF
CDR3 DNA: TGTGCCAGCAGTGAACGACTAGCGGGGGTGGGTGAGCAGTTCTTC

clone size: .
D gene: .
J gene: TRBJ2-7
V gene: TRBV5-6
CDR3 protein: CASSSLAGPYEQYF
CDR3 DNA: TGTGCCAGCAGCTCCCTTGCGGGCCCCTACGAGCAGTACTTC

clone size: .
D gene: TRBD1
J gene: TRBJ2-5
V gene: TRBV29-1
CDR3 protein: CSGDREETQYF
CDR3 DNA: TGCAGCGGGGACAGGGAAGAGACCCAGTACTTC

clone size: .
D gene: TRBD2
J gene: TRBJ2-7
V gene: TRBV2
CDR3 protein: CASSPTSGRDYEQYF
CDR3 DNA: TGTGCCAGCAGCCCAACTAGCGGGAGGGACTACGAGCAGTACTTC

clone size: .
D gene: .
J gene: TRBJ1-1
V gene: TRBV19
CDR3 protein: CASSIQGRAFF
CDR3 DNA: TGTGCCAGTAGTATACAGGGTCGAGCTTTCTTT

clone size: few
D gene: .
J gene: TRBJ1-1
V gene: TRBV6-5
CDR3 protein: CASSYGRGTEAFF
CDR3 DNA: TGTGCCAGCAGTTACGGCCGGGGCACTGAAGCTTTCTTT

clone size: .
D gene: .
J gene: TRBJ1-1
V gene: TRBV5-6
CDR3 protein: CASSQIFGARGTEAFF
CDR3 DNA: TGTGCCAGCAGCCAAATTTTTGGGGCAAGGGGCACTGAAGCTTTCTTT

clone size: .
D gene: TRBD2
J gene: TRBJ2-1
V gene: TRBV5-4
CDR3 protein: CASSLGTSGSNNEQFF
CDR3 DNA: TGTGCCAGCAGCTTGGGGACTAGCGGGAGCAACAATGAGCAGTTCTTC

clone size: once
D gene: .
J gene: TRBJ1-2
V gene: TRBV6-4
CDR3 protein: CASSDSPGLGYTF
CDR3 DNA: TGTGCCAGCAGTGACTCGCCAGGGCTTGGCTACACCTTC

clone size: .
D gene: TRBD1
J gene: TRBJ1-5
V gene: TRBV18
CDR3 protein: CASSPDRGNQPQHF
CDR3 DNA: TGTGCCAGCTCACCTGACAGGGGAAATCAGCCCCAGCATTTT

clone size: few
D gene: TRBD1
J gene: TRBJ2-2
V gene: TRBV19
CDR3 protein: CAAQGGTGGTGELFF
CDR3 DNA: TGTGCCGCTCAAGGTGGGACAGGGGGCACCGGGGAGCTGTTTTTT

clone size: .
D gene: .
J gene: TRBJ2-6
V gene: TRBV5-1
CDR3 protein: CASSWGGGSGANVLTF
CDR3 DNA: TGCGCCAGCAGCTGGGGGGGCGGATCTGGGGCCAACGTCCTGACTTTC

clone size: .
D gene: TRBD1
J gene: TRBJ2-1
V gene: TRBV5-1
CDR3 protein: CASSLGQGNEQFF
CDR3 DNA: TGCGCCAGCAGCTTGGGACAGGGCAATGAGCAGTTCTTC

clone size: .
D gene: TRBD1
J gene: TRBJ2-1
V gene: TRBV5-1
CDR3 protein: CASSLAPGQGAVGEQFF
CDR3 DNA: TGCGCCAGCAGCTTGGCCCCGGGACAGGGGGCTGTGGGTGAGCAGTTCTTC

clone size: .
D gene: .
J gene: TRBJ1-5
V gene: TRBV7-8
CDR3 protein: CASSREGSRNQPQHF
CDR3 DNA: TGTGCCAGCAGCCGGGAGGGATCACGTAATCAGCCCCAGCATTTT

clone size: .
D gene: .
J gene: TRBJ2-3
V gene: TRBV11-3
CDR3 protein: CAGSLGPGPSTDTQYF
CDR3 DNA: TGTGCCGGCAGCTTGGGGCCCGGACCAAGCACAGATACGCAGTATTTT

clone size: .
D gene: .
J gene: TRBJ2-3
V gene: TRBV9
CDR3 protein: CASSVAGAKPDTQYF
CDR3 DNA: TGTGCCAGCAGCGTAGCAGGGGCTAAGCCAGATACGCAGTATTTT

clone size: .
D gene: .
J gene: TRBJ1-3
V gene: TRBV9
CDR3 protein: CASSPRQGTSGNTIYF
CDR3 DNA: TGTGCCAGCAGCCCCCGCCAGGGGACCTCTGGAAACACCATATATTTT

clone size: .
D gene: .
J gene: TRBJ2-7
V gene: TRBV10-2
CDR3 protein: CASSESQIYEQYF
CDR3 DNA: TGCGCCAGCAGTGAGTCGCAGATCTACGAGCAGTACTTC

clone size: .
D gene: .
J gene: TRBJ1-2
V gene: TRBV6-1
CDR3 protein: CASSATGTNYGYTF
CDR3 DNA: TGTGCCAGCAGTGCGACCGGGACTAACTATGGCTACACCTTC

clone size: few
D gene: .
J gene: TRBJ2-7
V gene: TRBV28
CDR3 protein: CASSPGTFSYEQYF
CDR3 DNA: TGTGCCAGCAGTCCCGGGACTTTCTCCTACGAGCAGTACTTC

clone size: .
D gene: TRBD2
J gene: TRBJ2-3
V gene: TRBV11-2
CDR3 protein: CASSLGGGSADTQYF
CDR3 DNA: TGTGCCAGCAGCTTAGGGGGCGGGAGTGCAGATACGCAGTATTTT

clone size: .
D gene: TRBD2
J gene: TRBJ2-7
V gene: TRBV5-4
CDR3 protein: CASSSSGTSGSYEQYF
CDR3 DNA: TGTGCCAGCAGCTCATCCGGGACTAGCGGTTCCTACGAGCAGTACTTC

clone size: .
D gene: .
J gene: TRBJ2-5
V gene: TRBV10-2
CDR3 protein: CASRAWRGETQYF
CDR3 DNA: TGCGCCAGCAGGGCCTGGCGGGGCGAGACCCAGTACTTC

clone size: .
D gene: .
J gene: TRBJ2-7
V gene: TRBV7-2
CDR3 protein: CASSPSGSYEQYF
CDR3 DNA: TGTGCCAGCAGCCCCAGCGGATCCTACGAGCAGTACTTC

clone size: .
D gene: TRBD1
J gene: TRBJ2-5
V gene: TRBV19
CDR3 protein: CASRRTGSVETQYF
CDR3 DNA: TGTGCCAGTAGACGGACAGGGTCTGTTGAGACCCAGTACTTC

clone size: few
D gene: TRBD2
J gene: TRBJ2-2
V gene: TRBV5-1
CDR3 protein: CASSRGLAGGGDGELFF
CDR3 DNA: TGCGCCAGCAGCCGGGGACTAGCGGGAGGTGGTGACGGGGAGCTGTTTTTT

clone size: .
D gene: TRBD1
J gene: TRBJ1-2
V gene: TRBV20-1
CDR3 protein: CSAKDRVGYTF
CDR3 DNA: TGCAGTGCTAAGGACAGGGTTGGCTACACCTTC

clone size: .
D gene: TRBD2
J gene: TRBJ2-4
V gene: TRBV19
CDR3 protein: CASSGGAVKNIQYF
CDR3 DNA: TGTGCCAGTAGCGGGGGGGCTGTCAAAAACATTCAGTACTTC

clone size: .
D gene: .
J gene: TRBJ2-1
V gene: TRBV7-9
CDR3 protein: CASSLDGGRYNEQFF
CDR3 DNA: TGTGCCAGCAGCTTAGACGGGGGGCGGTACAATGAGCAGTTCTTC

clone size: .
D gene: .
J gene: TRBJ2-7
V gene: TRBV27
CDR3 protein: CASSLKGGYEQYF
CDR3 DNA: TGTGCCAGCAGTTTAAAAGGGGGCTACGAGCAGTACTTC

clone size: few
D gene: TRBD1
J gene: TRBJ1-1
V gene: TRBV7-3
CDR3 protein: CASSLFEGGRYHTEAFF
CDR3 DNA: TGTGCCAGCAGCTTATTCGAAGGGGGCAGGTATCACACTGAAGCTTTCTTT

clone size: .
D gene: TRBD2
J gene: TRBJ2-3
V gene: TRBV9
CDR3 protein: CASSALAGNTDTQYF
CDR3 DNA: TGTGCCAGCAGCGCGCTAGCGGGGAACACAGATACGCAGTATTTT

clone size: .
D gene: .
J gene: TRBJ2-7
V gene: TRBV10-3
CDR3 protein: CAISSTEYEQYF
CDR3 DNA: TGTGCCATCAGTTCGACGGAGTACGAGCAGTACTTC

clone size: .
D gene: TRBD1
J gene: TRBJ2-1
V gene: TRBV28
CDR3 protein: CASSSGQGAGEQFF
CDR3 DNA: TGTGCCAGCAGTTCCGGACAGGGGGCGGGTGAGCAGTTCTTC

clone size: .
D gene: .
J gene: TRBJ2-7
V gene: TRBV27
CDR3 protein: CVSSPLARDISYEQYF
CDR3 DNA: TGTGTCAGCAGTCCTCTCGCCCGGGACATCTCCTACGAGCAGTACTTC

clone size: .
D gene: TRBD2
J gene: TRBJ2-3
V gene: TRBV13
CDR3 protein: CASSLAGGSGGLIPDTQYF
CDR3 DNA: TGTGCCAGCAGCTTAGCTGGGGGGAGCGGGGGCCTTATCCCGGATACGCAGTATTTT

clone size: once
D gene: .
J gene: TRBJ2-3
V gene: TRBV7-2
CDR3 protein: CASSSQGTDTQYF
CDR3 DNA: TGTGCCAGCAGCTCCCAGGGCACAGATACGCAGTATTTT

clone size: .
D gene: TRBD2
J gene: TRBJ2-1
V gene: TRBV29-1
CDR3 protein: CSVSAGVNEQFF
CDR3 DNA: TGCAGCGTGTCAGCGGGAGTAAATGAGCAGTTCTTC

clone size: .
D gene: TRBD2
J gene: TRBJ2-1
V gene: TRBV6-5
CDR3 protein: CASRGREKGDNEQFF
CDR3 DNA: TGTGCCAGCCGCGGGCGGGAGAAGGGTGACAATGAGCAGTTCTTC

clone size: .
D gene: .
J gene: TRBJ2-3
V gene: TRBV29-1
CDR3 protein: CSVVGGSDTQYF
CDR3 DNA: TGCAGCGTTGTGGGGGGATCAGATACGCAGTATTTT

clone size: .
D gene: TRBD1
J gene: TRBJ2-7
V gene: TRBV7-9
CDR3 protein: CSSSLGRQGAGDEQYF
CDR3 DNA: TGTTCCAGCAGCTTAGGGAGACAGGGGGCAGGGGACGAGCAGTACTTC

clone size: .
D gene: .
J gene: TRBJ2-7
V gene: TRBV6-5
CDR3 protein: CASSPGTHPYEQYF
CDR3 DNA: TGTGCCAGCAGTCCGGGAACTCACCCGTACGAGCAGTACTTC

clone size: once
D gene: TRBD2
J gene: TRBJ2-3
V gene: TRBV19
CDR3 protein: CASQAGGYTDTQYF
CDR3 DNA: TGTGCCAGTCAAGCGGGGGGGTACACAGATACGCAGTATTTT

clone size: .
D gene: .
J gene: TRBJ2-5
V gene: TRBV11-2
CDR3 protein: CASSFGGPQETQYF
CDR3 DNA: TGTGCCAGCAGCTTCGGGGGACCACAAGAGACCCAGTACTTC

clone size: .
D gene: .
J gene: TRBJ2-5
V gene: TRBV5-1
CDR3 protein: CASTAPTDIQETQYF
CDR3 DNA: TGCGCCAGCACCGCTCCTACAGATATACAAGAGACCCAGTACTTC

clone size: .
D gene: TRBD1
J gene: TRBJ1-1
V gene: TRBV5-6
CDR3 protein: CASSLPDRGEAFF
CDR3 DNA: TGTGCCAGCAGCTTGCCAGACAGGGGTGAAGCTTTCTTT

clone size: .
D gene: .
J gene: TRBJ1-1
V gene: TRBV12-5
CDR3 protein: CASGYTQGTKNTEAFF
CDR3 DNA: TGTGCTAGTGGTTATACGCAGGGCACTAAGAACACTGAAGCTTTCTTT

clone size: .
D gene: .
J gene: TRBJ1-4
V gene: TRBV5-5
CDR3 protein: CASSLHGNEKLFF
CDR3 DNA: TGTGCCAGCAGCTTGCACGGTAATGAAAAACTGTTTTTT

clone size: .
D gene: .
J gene: TRBJ1-5
V gene: TRBV11-2
CDR3 protein: CASSSLGGSNQPQHF
CDR3 DNA: TGTGCCAGCAGCTCCCTAGGGGGTAGCAATCAGCCCCAGCATTTT

clone size: .
D gene: TRBD1
J gene: TRBJ1-2
V gene: TRBV6-1
CDR3 protein: CASRRTGSGGYTF
CDR3 DNA: TGTGCCAGCAGGAGGACAGGGTCGGGGGGCTACACCTTC

clone size: once
D gene: TRBD2
J gene: TRBJ2-2
V gene: TRBV5-1
CDR3 protein: CASSGTSGGAGVGELFF
CDR3 DNA: TGCGCCAGCAGCGGGACTAGCGGGGGGGCCGGAGTCGGGGAGCTGTTTTTT

clone size: few
D gene: TRBD2
J gene: TRBJ2-3
V gene: TRBV29-1
CDR3 protein: CSVRGLAGGTDTQYF
CDR3 DNA: TGCAGCGTTAGGGGACTAGCGGGAGGTACAGATACGCAGTATTTT

clone size: .
D gene: .
J gene: TRBJ2-3
V gene: TRBV27
CDR3 protein: CASSLRRGTDTQYF
CDR3 DNA: TGTGCCAGCAGTTTGCGCCGGGGCACAGATACGCAGTATTTT

clone size: .
D gene: TRBD1
J gene: TRBJ2-7
V gene: TRBV7-9
CDR3 protein: CASSSPPDRVYEQYF
CDR3 DNA: TGTGCCAGCAGCTCTCCACCGGACAGGGTCTACGAGCAGTACTTC

clone size: .
D gene: .
J gene: TRBJ2-1
V gene: TRBV7-9
CDR3 protein: CASSATDRSYNEQFF
CDR3 DNA: TGTGCCAGCAGCGCAACGGACAGATCCTACAATGAGCAGTTCTTC